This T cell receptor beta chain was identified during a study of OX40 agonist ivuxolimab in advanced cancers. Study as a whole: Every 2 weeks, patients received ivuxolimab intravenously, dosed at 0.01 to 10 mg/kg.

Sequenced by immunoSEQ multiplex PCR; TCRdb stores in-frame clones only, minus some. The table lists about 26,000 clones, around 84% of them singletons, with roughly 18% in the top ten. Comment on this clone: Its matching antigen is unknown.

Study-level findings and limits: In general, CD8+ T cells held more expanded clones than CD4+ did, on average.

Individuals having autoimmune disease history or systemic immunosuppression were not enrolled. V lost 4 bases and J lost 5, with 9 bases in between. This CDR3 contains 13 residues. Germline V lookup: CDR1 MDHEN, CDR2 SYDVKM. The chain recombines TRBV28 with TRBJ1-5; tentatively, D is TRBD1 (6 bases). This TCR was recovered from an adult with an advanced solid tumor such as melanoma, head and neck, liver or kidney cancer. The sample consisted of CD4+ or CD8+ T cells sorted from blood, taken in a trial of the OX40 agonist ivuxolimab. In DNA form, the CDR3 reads TGTGCCAGCAGTTCACAGGGAGATCAGCCCCAGCATTTT. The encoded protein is CASSSQGDQPQHF. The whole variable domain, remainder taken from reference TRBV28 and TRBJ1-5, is DVKVTQSSRYLVKRTGEKVFLECVQDMDHENMFWYRQDPGLGLRLIYFSYDVKMKEKGDIPEGYSVSREKKERFSLILESASTNQTSMYLCASSSQGDQPQHFGDGTRLSIL.